This TCR beta chain was recovered during a study of cytomegalovirus exposure and HLA in healthy donors. The PCR made use of 60 Vbeta and 13 Jbeta primers. TCRdb's table, derived via immunoSEQ multiplex PCR, lists solely in-frame clones and lacks some. Of 95,000 to 100,000 clones in the sample, 75% to 80% were seen once. Looked up from germline, CDR1 is SGHRS and CDR2 is YFSETQ. The CDR3 is 15 amino acids. Trimming removed 5 bases from V and 5 bases from J; junction bases left unmatched: 5. The sequencing sample was made of PBMCs. This rearrangement joins TRBV5-1 to TRBJ2-2; the match to TRBD2 covers 11 bases. The TCR comes from a female donor in good health and CMV-seronegative. The CDR3 loop reads CASSSLAGVTGELFF. The CDR3 region has the DNA TGCGCCAGCAGTTCACTAGCGGGAGTTACCGGGGAGCTGTTTTTT.